Included here is one T cell receptor beta chain sequence, with context. This sample is drawn from a study of blood T cell repertoires in COVID-19. The wider study: Donors in the United States, Italy and Spain gave samples during acute or convalescent COVID-19. The cDNA or gDNA used as material had been derived from T cells, B-cell-depleted T cells, or PBMCs.

Method: immunoSEQ multiplex PCR; TCRdb's copy keeps in-frame clones and lacks some. This table has about 89,000 clones, around 88% appearing once. CDR3 length: 14 residues. CDR1 LNHDA and CDR2 SQIVND come from the germline V gene (reference sequence). V lost 6 bases and J lost 3, with 14 bases in between. Input material: peripheral blood. The TCR sequence derives from a man aged 60-69 years with acute or convalescent COVID-19. The rearrangement joins TRBV19 to TRBJ1-1; tentatively, D is TRBD1 (5 bases). Here the CDR3 reads CASRRTAGDTEAFF. The DNA for the CDR3 is TGTGCCAGTAGACGTACTGCGGGGGACACTGAAGCTTTCTTT.